The 30 T cell receptor beta chains in this list originate from one sample, sequenced in a study of CD8+ T cells in alopecia areata. After isolation, RNA underwent reverse transcription to generate cDNA as the sequencing template. Method: immunoSEQ multiplex PCR; TCRdb's copy keeps in-frame clones and lacks some. The profile shows some 180,000 clones, 45% to 70% of them singletons. The sample consisted of CD8+ T cells sorted from blood. These receptors originate from a human donor in good health.

This clone was picked up a small number of times. This sequence joins TRBV6-6 and TRBJ1-1; D is undetermined. There are 12 residues in the CDR3. Deletions cut 6 bases from V and 6 bases from J, with 11 bases between. The germline V gene encodes CDR1 MNHNY and CDR2 SVGAGI (reference sequence). CDR3 residues: CASSSENSEAFF. CDR3 bases: TGTGCCAGCAGCTCCGAAAACTCTGAAGCTTTCTTT.

This clone has more than one count but fewer than ten. This chain joins TRBV29-1 and TRBJ2-1; no clear D. Germline V lookup: CDR1 SQVTM, CDR2 ANQGSEA. The CDR3 has 10 residues. The ends were cut back, 7 bases at V and 10 bases at J, with 11 bases in the middle. The CDR3 sequence: CSDGPREQFF. Written as DNA, the CDR3 is TGCAGCGATGGGCCTAGAGAGCAGTTCTTC.

The chain links TRBV4-1 to TRBJ1-2; D is perhaps TRBD1 (6 bases). CDR1 MGHRA and CDR2 YSYEKL come from the germline V gene. Trimming pared 1 base from V and 7 bases from J, leaving 10 bases between. The CDR3 is made up of 13 amino acids. The DNA of the CDR3 is TGCGCCAGCAGCCAAGGGACAGCGGGTGGCTACACCTTC. Amino acid sequence: CASSQGTAGGYTF.

The chain links TRBV7-7 to TRBJ1-1; a weak D match, TRBD1 (5 bases). Trimming cost V 5 bases and J 4 bases, with 11 bases left between them. The CDR3 is 13 residues long. Germline CDR1 is SSHAT and CDR2 is FNYEAQ (reference sequence). The CDR3 DNA follows: TGTGCCAGCAGCCCGCCGGGGGGCACTGAAGCTTTCTTT. The encoded protein is CASSPPGGTEAFF.

The chain recombines TRBV19 with TRBJ1-2; D is perhaps TRBD1 (5 bases). CDR1 and CDR2 from the germline V gene are LNHDA and SQIVND (reference sequence). V was pared by 3 bases and J by 4 bases, with 15 bases between. The CDR3 totals 15 residues. The CDR3 protein is CASSIESLGTYGYTF. For the CDR3, the DNA is TGTGCCAGTAGTATCGAGTCCCTGGGGACCTATGGCTACACCTTC. Variable domain in full (rest from reference TRBV19 and TRBJ1-2): DGGITQSPKYLFRKEGQNVTLSCEQNLNHDAMYWYRQDPGQGLRLIYYSQIVNDFQKGDIAEGYSVSREKKESFPLTVTSAQKNPTAFYLCASSIESLGTYGYTFGSGTRLTVV.

The rearrangement links TRBV6-6 to TRBJ1-1; D is unclear. V shed 2 bases and J shed 6 bases, with 10 bases lying between them. The CDR3 spans 13 residues. Per germline, CDR1 MNHNY and CDR2 SVGAGI (reference sequence). The CDR3 sequence is CASSYPAGAEAFF. The CDR3 DNA reads TGTGCCAGCAGTTACCCCGCCGGCGCTGAAGCTTTCTTT.

CDR3 amino acids: CASTRGDTQYF. CDR3 DNA: TGCGCCAGCACCCGTGGAGATACGCAGTATTTT. J is TRBJ2-3 and V is TRBV5-1, with D unclear. The CDR3 length is 11 residues. Trimming left V 6 bases short and J 5 bases short, with 7 bases between. Per the germline V gene, CDR1 is SGHRS and CDR2 is YFSETQ.

This chain uses TRBV7-9 with TRBJ2-7; tentatively, D is TRBD1 or TRBD2 (6 bases each). V shed 1 base and J shed 2 bases, with 15 bases lying between them. This CDR3 has 16 residues. Germline CDR1 is SEHNR and CDR2 is FQNEAQ (reference sequence). Here the CDR3 DNA reads TGTGCCAGCAGCTTAGTACTAGGGGGGCATGCCTACGAGCAGTACTTC. This translates into CASSLVLGGHAYEQYF.

The genes are TRBV7-9 and TRBJ2-5; D gene uncertain. The CDR3 consists of 13 residues. Trimming took 5 bases from V and 7 from J, leaving 14 bases between them. CDR1 and CDR2 (germline): SEHNR, FQNEAQ (reference sequence). This CDR3 is CASSPMVPWTQYF. Written as DNA, the CDR3 is TGTGCCAGCAGCCCGATGGTCCCTTGGACCCAGTACTTC.

This clone was detected once. The chain carries TRBV6-5 and TRBJ2-7, with no clear D. The CDR3 runs 13 residues. Trimming pared 5 bases from V and 5 bases from J, leaving 13 bases between. Germline V gene data show CDR1 as MNHEY and CDR2 as SVGAGI. The CDR3: CASSGPGLHEQYF. The CDR3 region has the DNA TGTGCCAGCAGTGGGCCCGGGCTGCACGAGCAGTACTTC.

The chain recombines TRBV15 with TRBJ2-3; D gene uncertain. The CDR3 has 14 amino acids. Deletions cut 2 bases from V and 4 bases from J, with 10 bases between. Germline V lookup: CDR1 LNHNV, CDR2 YYDKDF (reference sequence). The DNA of the CDR3 is TGTGCCACCAGCAGACAGCTGTGGTCAGATACGCAGTATTTT. Translated: CATSRQLWSDTQYF.

This sequence joins TRBV19 and TRBJ1-6, with D unclear. The CDR3 extends over 13 amino acids. The ends were cut back, 5 bases at V and 9 bases at J, with 11 bases in the middle. Germline-derived CDR1 and CDR2 are LNHDA and SQIVND (reference sequence). Here the CDR3 reads CASSAAVGSPLHF. The CDR3 DNA is TGTGCCAGTAGTGCGGCAGTAGGTTCACCCCTCCACTTT.

This clone was seen only a few times. The rearrangement uses TRBV5-1 and TRBJ2-2; D ambiguous. Germline CDR1 SGHRS, CDR2 YFSETQ. The V end lost 0 bases, the J end lost 6 bases, and 6 bases lay between the germline ends. This CDR3 is built from 13 residues. CDR3 sequence (DNA): TGCGCCAGCAGCTTGGCCAGGCCCGGGGAGCTGTTTTTT. This sequence encodes CASSLARPGELFF.

The table lists this clone with a few counts. This chain joins TRBV7-9 and TRBJ1-1; D is unclear. The CDR3 runs to 13 residues. V lost 6 bases to trimming and J lost 8 bases, with 16 bases between them. Germline V gene data show CDR1 as SEHNR and CDR2 as FQNEAQ (reference sequence). Here the CDR3 DNA reads TGTGCCAGCAGTAGCTTAGGGCACCCCGAAGCTTTCTTT. Its protein is CASSSLGHPEAFF. Based on the CDR3 plus reference TRBV7-9 and TRBJ1-1, the full variable domain is DTGVSQNPRHKITKRGQNVTFRCDPISEHNRLYWYRQTLGQGPEFLTYFQNEAQLEKSRLLSDRFSAERPKGSFSTLEIQRTEQGDSAMYLCASSSLGHPEAFFGQGTRLTVV.

Only a few counts were recorded for this clone. The V gene is TRBV4-1, the J gene TRBJ1-1; maybe TRBD1 (5 bases). V was clipped by 4 bases and J by 4 bases, with 10 bases between them. CDR3 length equals 13 residues. Germline V gene lookup returns CDR1 MGHRA and CDR2 YSYEKL. The CDR3 DNA sequence: TGCGCCAGCAGCCCCGAGAGGGGCACTGAAGCTTTCTTT. Residues: CASSPERGTEAFF.

The chain links TRBV12-5 to TRBJ1-2; 9 positions agree with TRBD1. This CDR3 contains 12 residues. The V and J ends lost 11 bases and 2 bases, in that order; junction bases with no gene match: 3. The V gene's germline CDR1 is LGHNT and CDR2 FRNRAP. CDR3 coding DNA: TGTGCTTCAGGGACAGGGAACTATGGCTACACCTTC. Its translation is CASGTGNYGYTF.

This clone was found a few times. This same CDR3 is encoded by further DNA sequences in the sample. The J gene is TRBJ2-7, the V gene TRBV4-1, with D unclear. The CDR3 runs 12 residues. CDR1 and CDR2 from the germline V gene are MGHRA and YSYEKL. V was cut by 4 bases and J by 7 bases, with 11 bases left in between. CDR3 in amino acids: CASSPPGGEQYF. The CDR3 DNA reads TGCGCCAGCAGCCCCCCGGGCGGTGAGCAGTACTTC.

This clone was detected once. The V call is TRBV7-9, the J call TRBJ2-5; possibly TRBD2 for D (6 bases). The CDR3 runs 14 residues. Germline CDR1 is SEHNR and CDR2 is FQNEAQ (reference sequence). Trimming took 7 bases from V and 9 from J, leaving 21 bases between them. The DNA for the CDR3 is TGTGCCAGCACAGACCTGGTGGGGACTGGAGCCCAGTACTTC. Translating it yields CASTDLVGTGAQYF.

As for this clone: Other DNA sequences within the sample encode an identical CDR3. The chain recombines TRBV5-6 with TRBJ1-1; maybe TRBD1 (5 bases). Trimming took 0 bases from V and 6 from J, leaving 6 bases between them. This CDR3 is 12 amino acids long. Germline loops: CDR1 SGHDT, CDR2 YYEEEE. DNA for the CDR3: TGTGCCAGCAGCTTGGGACAGCCTGAAGCTTTCTTT. It is translated as CASSLGQPEAFF.

Only a few counts were recorded for this clone. The chain employs TRBV30 and TRBJ2-2, with D tentatively TRBD1 (6 bases). Between the trimmed V and J ends, which lost 7 bases and 4 bases, there was a span of 13 bases. Germline-derived CDR1 and CDR2 are GTSNPN and SVGIG (reference sequence). This CDR3 spans 13 amino acids. CDR3 DNA sequence: TGTGCCTATTACAGGGACCCCACCGGGGAGCTGTTTTTT. It specifies CAYYRDPTGELFF.

CDR3 sequence: CSVRTDVGYGYTF. CDR3 bases: TGCAGCGTGCGGACAGATGTAGGTTATGGCTACACCTTC. The J gene is TRBJ1-2, the V gene TRBV29-1; D is possibly TRBD1 (6 bases). Germline-derived CDR1 and CDR2 are SQVTM and ANQGSEA. The CDR3 is 13 residues long. Trimming pared 6 bases from V and 5 bases from J, leaving 16 bases between.

The rearrangement links TRBV4-1 to TRBJ2-3; TRBD2 agrees at 11 bases. Germline lookup yields CDR1 MGHRA and CDR2 YSYEKL. The ends lost 5 bases at V and 6 bases at J; junction bases unmatched: 10. This CDR3 has 16 amino acids. CDR3 DNA sequence: TGCGCCAGCAGCTACCGGGTGGGGACTAGCGGTGATACGCAGTATTTT. This gives the protein CASSYRVGTSGDTQYF.

This CDR3 reads CATSMDRSYGYTF. CDR3 nucleotide sequence: TGTGCCACCAGCATGGACAGGAGCTATGGCTACACCTTC. This chain uses TRBV15 with TRBJ1-2, with TRBD1 matching over 7 bases. With 4 bases clipped from V and 4 bases from J, the junction kept 3 bases outside the gene matches. Germline-derived CDR1 and CDR2 are LNHNV and YYDKDF (reference sequence). The CDR3 loop spans 13 amino acids.

V gene TRBV23-1 combines with J gene TRBJ2-2; weak D call: TRBD1 (6 bases). TRBV23-1 is known as an ORF, though its function is uncertain. V was shortened by 6 bases and J by 6 bases, with 14 bases between the two germline ends. The CDR3 length is 14 residues. CDR3 residues: CASRTGRKAGELFF. Here the CDR3 DNA reads TGCGCCAGCAGGACAGGACGGAAAGCCGGGGAGCTGTTTTTT.

This clone has just a few counts. The chain couples TRBV4-1 to TRBJ1-1; D gene unclear. V was cut by 1 base and J by 5 bases, with 5 bases left in between. The CDR3 loop spans 12 amino acids. Germline CDR1 MGHRA, CDR2 YSYEKL. CDR3 loop: CASSQGLTEAFF. In DNA form, the CDR3 reads TGCGCCAGCAGCCAAGGATTGACTGAAGCTTTCTTT.

The rearrangement uses TRBV19 and TRBJ1-3; D call uncertain. The CDR3 covers 15 residues. Germline lookup yields CDR1 LNHDA and CDR2 SQIVND (reference sequence). Trimming pared 3 bases from V and 0 bases from J, leaving 9 bases between. The CDR3 reads CASSIRSSSGNTIYF. In nucleotides, the CDR3 is TGTGCCAGTAGTATTCGTTCATCCTCTGGAAACACCATATATTTT. Variable domain in full (rest from reference TRBV19 and TRBJ1-3): DGGITQSPKYLFRKEGQNVTLSCEQNLNHDAMYWYRQDPGQGLRLIYYSQIVNDFQKGDIAEGYSVSREKKESFPLTVTSAQKNPTAFYLCASSIRSSSGNTIYFGEGSWLTVV.

This clone has a handful of counts. The chain joins TRBV13 to TRBJ1-2; weak D call: TRBD1 (6 bases). CDR1 PRHDT and CDR2 FYEKMQ come from the germline V gene (reference sequence). CDR3 length: 16 residues. The ends were cut back, 5 bases at V and 6 bases at J, with 22 bases in the middle. The CDR3 region is CASSVRTGTRGDGYTF. The CDR3 DNA reads as TGTGCCAGCAGCGTCCGAACCGGGACAAGGGGAGATGGCTACACCTTC.

V and J are TRBV4-1 and TRBJ1-2, with D unresolved. Germline CDR1 MGHRA, CDR2 YSYEKL. The CDR3 length is 15 residues. Trimming took 1 base from V and 3 from J, leaving 12 bases between them. The CDR3 coding sequence is TGCGCCAGCAGCCAAGTATCCCGTGTGGACTATGGCTACACCTTC. Translated, it gives CASSQVSRVDYGYTF.

The chain combines TRBV4-1 with TRBJ2-3, with D possibly being TRBD2 (6 bases). The CDR3 length is 17 residues. V lost 1 base, J lost 2 bases, and 16 bases lay in between. Germline CDR1 MGHRA, CDR2 YSYEKL. CDR3 DNA sequence: TGCGCCAGCAGCCAAGGATGGGGCGGGGAGACCACAGATACGCAGTATTTT. Amino acid sequence: CASSQGWGGETTDTQYF.

The genes are TRBV5-4 and TRBJ1-1, with unresolved D. The CDR3 loop spans 14 amino acids. Germline V gene sequence: CDR1 SGHNT, CDR2 YYREEE (reference sequence). Between the trimmed V and J ends, which lost 7 bases and 1 base, there was a span of 14 bases. CDR3 protein: CASRAVSKNTEAFF. CDR3 sequence (DNA): TGTGCCAGCCGGGCAGTATCCAAGAACACTGAAGCTTTCTTT.